The 10 T cell receptor beta chains below all came from one sample that was sequenced in a study of cytomegalovirus exposure and HLA in healthy donors. Amplification used 60 Vbeta primers and 13 Jbeta primers. Assay: immunoSEQ multiplex PCR; the TCRdb copy retains only in-frame clones and omits some. The data show roughly 110,000 clones, 74% seen once. Sequenced input: PBMCs. The receptor source for this set is a human donor in good health.

This clone was seen a handful of times. V usage is TRBV28 and J usage is TRBJ1-1, with D possibly being TRBD1 (5 bases). Germline CDR1 and CDR2: MDHEN and SYDVKM. The CDR3 totals 14 residues. V lost 7 bases, J lost 0 bases, and 12 bases lay in between. DNA of the CDR3: TGTGCCAGCACCCCAGGGTCCATGAACACTGAAGCTTTCTTT. It translates to CASTPGSMNTEAFF.

CDR3: CSVSSGKGQYF. The CDR3 region has the DNA TGCAGCGTTTCCTCGGGGAAGGGGCAGTACTTC. The V gene is TRBV29-1, the J gene TRBJ2-7, with a possible D match to TRBD2 (5 bases). This CDR3 is built from 11 residues. The V gene lost 5 bases and the J gene lost 9 bases, with 14 bases spanning the gap. Germline assignment: CDR1 SQVTM and CDR2 ANQGSEA.

This rearrangement joins TRBV28 to TRBJ2-4; 7 bases line up with TRBD2. The CDR3 contains 16 residues. Germline V gene lookup returns CDR1 MDHEN and CDR2 SYDVKM. The trim removed 8 bases at V and 6 bases at J, leaving 16 bases unmatched. This chain's CDR3 is CASQRKGAGVRNIQYF. As DNA, the CDR3 is TGTGCCAGCCAGCGAAAGGGTGCGGGGGTCAGAAACATTCAGTACTTC.

The chain links TRBV30 to TRBJ1-2, with no clear D. V was clipped by 1 base and J by 0 bases, with 6 bases between them. The CDR3 contains 13 residues. CDR1 is GTSNPN, CDR2 SVGIG, per germline (reference sequence). Here the CDR3 reads CAWSGGSNYGYTF. CDR3 nucleotides: TGTGCCTGGAGTGGAGGGTCTAACTATGGCTACACCTTC.

The V call is TRBV27, the J call TRBJ1-5; TRBD1 is a possible D gene (5 bases). The CDR3 runs to 19 residues. Trimming stripped 10 bases from V and 3 bases from J, with 31 bases between. The germline V gene encodes CDR1 MNHEY and CDR2 SMNVEV (reference sequence). CDR3 sequence reads: CATPTFRRGHILDNQPQHF. CDR3 DNA: TGTGCCACCCCTACTTTTAGGAGGGGTCATATCTTGGACAATCAGCCCCAGCATTTT.

This chain links TRBV10-1 with TRBJ2-1, with D maybe TRBD2 (5 bases). Looked up from germline, CDR1 is WNHNN and CDR2 is SYGVQD (reference sequence). This CDR3 spans 13 amino acids. Trimming removed 4 bases from V and 3 bases from J, with 7 bases in between. The CDR3 spells CASSGGGYNEQFF. CDR3 sequence (DNA): TGCGCCAGCAGTGGCGGAGGCTACAATGAGCAGTTCTTC.

The rearrangement joins TRBV28 to TRBJ2-5; 8 positions match TRBD1. The CDR3 runs to 13 residues. In germline, CDR1 is MDHEN, CDR2 SYDVKM. V dropped 10 bases and J dropped 2; count of bases not matched to a gene: 6. The CDR3 bases are TGTGCCACCCGTGGACAGGGTCAAGAGACCCAGTACTTC. It encodes CATRGQGQETQYF.

About this clone: Other DNA variants within this sample encode the same CDR3. The rearrangement joins TRBV6-1 to TRBJ2-5; the match to TRBD2 covers 10 bases. This CDR3 region has 15 residues. Germline V gives CDR1 MNHNS, CDR2 SASEGT. V shed 2 bases and J 4 bases; nucleotides not matched to a gene: 4. CDR3 nucleotides: TGTGCCAGCAGTGAATTAGCGGGAGGAGGAGAGACCCAGTACTTC. It codes for CASSELAGGGETQYF.

Only one count was recorded for this clone. The V and J genes are TRBV7-2 and TRBJ2-6; 7 bases are shared with TRBD1. The CDR3 sequence is 16 residues long. CDR1 and CDR2 (germline): SGHTA, FQGNSA. V lost 5 bases to trimming and J lost 1 base; unmatched junction nucleotides: 5. The CDR3 reads CASSTDRLSGANVLTF. CDR3 sequence (DNA): TGTGCCAGCAGCACGGACAGGTTGTCTGGGGCCAACGTCCTGACTTTC.

The chain combines TRBV7-9 with TRBJ1-5; D not certain. CDR3 size: 13 residues. Trimming cost V 5 bases and J 7 bases, with 12 bases left between them. Germline CDR1 and CDR2: SEHNR and FQNEAQ (reference sequence). Here the CDR3 DNA reads TGTGCCAGCAGCCGAGAGGGTCGGCAGCCCCAGCATTTT. Translating gives CASSREGRQPQHF.